The 28 T cell receptor beta chains below were found in one sample sequenced in a study of blood T cell repertoires in COVID-19. Assay used: immunoSEQ multiplex PCR; TCRdb lists only in-frame clones, some missing. Here the sample spans 300,000 or so clones, more than 70% being singletons. Sequences were obtained from peripheral blood. These receptors all stem from a man aged 18-30 years who had recovered from COVID-19.

This clone occurred once. The gene calls are TRBV5-1 and TRBJ2-1; no firm D call. This CDR3 comprises 13 residues. The germline V gene encodes CDR1 SGHRS and CDR2 YFSETQ. Trimming pared 4 bases from V and 10 bases from J, leaving 15 bases between. CDR3 DNA sequence: TGCGCCAGCAGCCCGGTAAGTTCCCCGGAGCAGTTCTTC. This translates into CASSPVSSPEQFF.

The chain employs TRBV5-4 and TRBJ1-1; perhaps TRBD1 as D (6 bases). The V end lost 4 bases, the J end lost 8 bases, and 21 bases lay between the germline ends. There are 15 residues in the CDR3. The germline V gene has CDR1 SGHNT and CDR2 YYREEE (reference sequence). The CDR3 region has the DNA TGTGCCAGCAGCCGAAGCTTGGGGGCCAGGGAGGAAGCTTTCTTT. This gives the protein CASSRSLGAREEAFF.

The chain carries TRBV20-1 and TRBJ1-1, with D tentatively TRBD1 (6 bases). CDR1 is DFQATT, CDR2 SNEGSKA, per germline (reference sequence). This CDR3 region has 15 residues. The V and J ends lost 3 bases and 4 bases respectively, with 18 bases between them. Written as DNA, the CDR3 is TGCAGTGCTAGTCAGTGGGGGGGCGGCGGCACTGAAGCTTTCTTT. It codes for CSASQWGGGGTEAFF.

The chain links TRBV19 to TRBJ2-2; 7 nucleotides agree with TRBD1. The CDR3 is made up of 15 amino acids. The junction had 5 bases not matched to a gene; V was cut back by 6 bases and J by 1 base. Germline V CDR1 and CDR2: LNHDA, SQIVND (reference sequence). For the CDR3, the DNA is TGTGCCAGTAGCCATGGACAGGTGAACACCGGGGAGCTGTTTTTT. The encoded protein is CASSHGQVNTGELFF.

The chain's CDR3 is CASSQDPAGGLVETQYF. CDR3 DNA: TGTGCCAGCAGCCAAGATCCAGCGGGGGGCCTGGTGGAGACCCAGTACTTC. V usage is TRBV3-1 (or the pseudogene TRBV3-2) and J usage is TRBJ2-5; 9 nucleotides agree with TRBD2. Germline V gene data show CDR1 as LGHDT and CDR2 as YNNKEL (reference sequence). Losses at the gene ends were 0 bases for V and 5 bases for J; bases not matched to a gene: 10. CDR3 size: 17 residues.

The chain joins TRBV28 to TRBJ2-5; 7 nucleotides match TRBD1. The CDR3 spans 13 residues. Losses at the gene ends were 3 bases for V and 3 bases for J; bases not matched to a gene: 1. CDR1 and CDR2 (germline): MDHEN, SYDVKM. The CDR3 DNA reads TGTGCCAGCAGTTTCGACAGGGAAGAGACCCAGTACTTC. It specifies CASSFDREETQYF.

This clone has just a few counts. The DNA of the CDR3 is TGTGCCAGCAGCTTAGTACCTACTGGAGCTACGCAGTATTTT. Its protein is CASSLVPTGATQYF. V gene TRBV11-2 combines with J gene TRBJ2-3, with D uncertain. V was trimmed by 1 base and J by 8 bases, leaving 13 bases between them. The CDR3 is 14 residues long. CDR1 SGHAT and CDR2 FQNNGV come from the germline V gene.

Details on this clone: The sample has other DNA sequences that encode this CDR3 too. V and J are TRBV5-1 and TRBJ1-5; 7 nucleotides align to TRBD1. J was trimmed by 2 bases and V by 3 bases; bases with no gene match: 2. CDR1 is SGHRS and CDR2 is YFSETQ in the germline V gene. The CDR3 has 14 residues. The CDR3: CASSWGTGNQPQHF. The CDR3 bases are TGCGCCAGCAGCTGGGGGACAGGCAATCAGCCCCAGCATTTT.

The chain uses TRBV6-2 or TRBV6-3 and TRBJ2-7; 8 bases fit TRBD2. The CDR3 runs to 14 residues. CDR1 and CDR2 (germline): MNHEY, SVGEGT. J gave up 2 bases and V 6 bases, and 6 bases lay outside the gene matches. CDR3: CASSPGGGTYEQYF. The CDR3 bases are TGTGCCAGCAGCCCCGGGGGGGGGACCTACGAGCAGTACTTC.

V and J are TRBV6-5 and TRBJ2-7, with D tentatively TRBD1 (7 bases). Germline V gene sequence: CDR1 MNHEY, CDR2 SVGAGI. V lost 9 bases and J lost 6, with 18 bases in between. The CDR3 is 13 amino acids. The CDR3, as DNA: TGTGCCAGTTTTCCCCGACAGGGAGGCGAGCAGTACTTC. It encodes CASFPRQGGEQYF.

This sequence joins TRBV19 and TRBJ1-1, with 10 bases lining up with TRBD1. This CDR3 is built from 17 residues. From germline, CDR1 is LNHDA and CDR2 SQIVND (reference sequence). The V gene end was trimmed by 1 base and the J gene end by 3 bases; junction bases not matched to a gene: 8. The CDR3 protein is CASSIVSLDRGHTEAFF. The CDR3 DNA sequence: TGTGCCAGTAGTATAGTTTCCCTTGACAGGGGGCACACTGAAGCTTTCTTT.

This sequence joins TRBV7-9 and TRBJ1-4; D is possibly TRBD1 (6 bases). Germline loops: CDR1 SEHNR, CDR2 FQNEAQ (reference sequence). The V gene lost 0 bases and the J gene lost 8 bases, with 13 bases spanning the gap. The CDR3 has 15 amino acids. The CDR3 loop is CASSLASGDYEKLFF. Here the CDR3 DNA reads TGTGCCAGCAGCTTAGCTTCAGGGGATTACGAAAAACTGTTTTTT. Looking up the rest from reference TRBV7-9 and TRBJ1-4 gives the full variable domain: DTGVSQNPRHKITKRGQNVTFRCDPISEHNRLYWYRQTLGQGPEFLTYFQNEAQLEKSRLLSDRFSAERPKGSFSTLEIQRTEQGDSAMYLCASSLASGDYEKLFFGSGTQLSVL.

The rearrangement links TRBV9 to TRBJ1-1; D might be TRBD1 (6 bases). V lost 4 bases and J 4 bases, leaving 17 bases between the germline ends. Germline CDR1 is SGDLS and CDR2 is YYNGEE. The CDR3 sequence is 15 residues long. CDR3 sequence reads: CASSSLLTGGTEAFF. Here the CDR3 DNA reads TGTGCCAGCAGCTCACTCCTGACAGGCGGCACTGAAGCTTTCTTT.

The genes are TRBV7-2 and TRBJ2-7, with 8 bases aligning to TRBD1. Germline trimming cut 5 bases from V and 3 bases from J; bases unmatched to any gene: 6. CDR3 length: 14 residues. Germline V gene sequence: CDR1 SGHTA, CDR2 FQGNSA. The CDR3 loop is CASSPLGQGYEQYF. Written as DNA, the CDR3 is TGTGCCAGCAGCCCACTCGGACAGGGCTACGAGCAGTACTTC.

The CDR3 loop is CASSSGLPPDEQFF. DNA of the CDR3: TGTGCCAGCAGCTCGGGACTGCCCCCCGATGAGCAGTTCTTC. The chain employs TRBV7-2 and TRBJ2-1; weak D call: TRBD2 (6 bases). This CDR3 spans 14 amino acids. Germline loops: CDR1 SGHTA, CDR2 FQGNSA. Trimming stripped 4 bases from V and 8 bases from J, with 15 bases between.

This clone was seen only once. The CDR3 nucleotides read TGTGCCATCAGTGAGTCGTCTAGCGGGAGTTACGAGCAGTACTTC. Protein sequence: CAISESSSGSYEQYF. The gene calls are TRBV10-3 and TRBJ2-7, with 10 bases lining up with TRBD2. The V and J ends lost 0 bases and 4 bases, in that order; junction bases with no gene match: 3. From germline, CDR1 is ENHRY and CDR2 SYGVKD. This CDR3 has 15 residues.

The chain uses TRBV19 and TRBJ1-6; D is ambiguous. V lost 5 bases and J 0 bases, leaving 11 bases between the germline ends. The CDR3 consists of 16 residues. In germline, CDR1 is LNHDA, CDR2 SQIVND (reference sequence). CDR3 in DNA: TGTGCCAGTAGTGAGATAGGGAGCTCCTATAATTCACCCCTCCACTTT. Protein: CASSEIGSSYNSPLHF. The whole variable domain, remainder taken from reference TRBV19 and TRBJ1-6, is DGGITQSPKYLFRKEGQNVTLSCEQNLNHDAMYWYRQDPGQGLRLIYYSQIVNDFQKGDIAEGYSVSREKKESFPLTVTSAQKNPTAFYLCASSEIGSSYNSPLHFGNGTRLTVT.

The genes are TRBV7-2 and TRBJ1-2, with D perhaps TRBD1 (6 bases). Looked up from germline, CDR1 is SGHTA and CDR2 is FQGNSA. The CDR3 runs to 13 residues. Trimming took 1 base from V and 8 from J, leaving 11 bases between them. The CDR3 bases are TGTGCCAGCAGCTTAGGGGGGGGCGACGGCTACACCTTC. Amino acids: CASSLGGGDGYTF.

Concerning this clone: The same CDR3 arises from other DNA sequences in this sample as well. The rearrangement uses TRBV6-5 and TRBJ2-1; TRBD2 aligns across 8 bases. The length of the CDR3 is 13 residues. Germline values: CDR1 MNHEY, CDR2 SVGAGI. V lost 8 bases, J lost 4 bases, and 4 bases stayed unmatched. CDR3 sequence (DNA): TGTGCCAGCTCTCGCGGGGGGTACAATGAGCAGTTCTTC. This encodes CASSRGGYNEQFF.

The J gene is TRBJ2-3, the V gene TRBV7-9, with D possibly TRBD2 on 5 matching bases. Germline CDR1 reads SEHNR; CDR2 reads FQNEAQ (reference sequence). CDR3 length: 15 residues. V shed 1 base and J shed 4 bases, with 12 bases lying between them. The CDR3 is CASSLDRRGSDTQYF. The CDR3 bases are TGTGCCAGCAGCTTAGACCGTAGAGGGTCAGATACGCAGTATTTT.

The chain links TRBV4-2 to TRBJ1-6; the match to TRBD1 covers 9 bases. Trimming removed 1 base from V and 7 bases from J; junction bases left unmatched: 8. The germline V gene encodes CDR1 LGHNA and CDR2 YNFKEQ. The CDR3 is 17 residues long. The CDR3 nucleotides are TGTGCCAGCAGCCAAGTCGAACCCGGGACAGGGAATTCACCCCTCCACTTT. It yields the protein CASSQVEPGTGNSPLHF.

The chain joins TRBV4-1 to TRBJ1-1; D is ambiguous. Germline lookup yields CDR1 MGHRA and CDR2 YSYEKL. V was shortened by 1 base and J by 2 bases, with 11 bases between the two germline ends. The CDR3 runs 15 residues. The DNA for the CDR3 is TGCGCCAGCAGCCAAGGGCACAGTCTTAACACTGAAGCTTTCTTT. Its protein product is CASSQGHSLNTEAFF.

This chain joins TRBV19 and TRBJ1-2; D is possibly TRBD1 (6 bases). The V and J ends lost 3 bases and 4 bases respectively, with 18 bases between them. This CDR3 is 16 amino acids long. Germline assignment: CDR1 LNHDA and CDR2 SQIVND (reference sequence). CDR3 sequence: CASSIVLQGPIYGYTF. The CDR3 bases are TGTGCCAGTAGTATTGTGCTTCAGGGGCCGATCTATGGCTACACCTTC.

The chain employs TRBV5-4 and TRBJ2-3; the D gene is possibly TRBD2 (5 bases). Trimming took 0 bases from V and 1 from J, leaving 12 bases between them. The germline gives CDR1 SGHNT, CDR2 YYREEE (reference sequence). There are 16 residues in the CDR3. CDR3 sequence reads: CASSLGFASRTDTQYF. For the CDR3, the DNA is TGTGCCAGCAGCTTGGGGTTCGCTAGCCGCACAGATACGCAGTATTTT.

This clone was counted a single time. The V call is TRBV3-1 (or the pseudogene TRBV3-2), the J call TRBJ2-1, with D unresolved. Germline assignment: CDR1 LGHDT and CDR2 YNNKEL (reference sequence). V dropped 0 bases and J dropped 13 bases, with 10 bases sitting between them. This CDR3 is built from 12 residues. The CDR3 nucleotides are TGTGCCAGCAGCCAAGAGAGCAGGTTTCAGTTCTTC. It encodes CASSQESRFQFF.

This chain uses TRBV15 with TRBJ1-5; D gene ambiguous. The germline gives CDR1 LNHNV, CDR2 YYDKDF (reference sequence). V dropped 5 bases and J dropped 0 bases, with 8 bases sitting between them. The CDR3 contains 14 residues. CDR3 region: CATSSLNSNQPQHF. The CDR3 DNA reads as TGTGCCACCAGCTCCTTAAATAGCAATCAGCCCCAGCATTTT.

The chain couples TRBV29-1 to TRBJ2-7; 10 bases line up with TRBD1. Germline-derived CDR1 and CDR2 are SQVTM and ANQGSEA. CDR3 length: 14 amino acids. V gave up 6 bases and J gave up 1 base; unmatched junction bases: 6. CDR3 nucleotides: TGCAGCGTGAACCGGGACAGGGGATCCTACGAGCAGTACTTC. Translating gives CSVNRDRGSYEQYF.

The rearrangement links TRBV19 to TRBJ1-5; a possible D gene is TRBD1 (5 bases). CDR1 and CDR2 (germline): LNHDA, SQIVND (reference sequence). CDR3 size: 15 residues. Trimming cost V 7 bases and J 6 bases, with 19 bases left between them. This chain's CDR3 is CASTTSVGTFQPQHF. The DNA for the CDR3 is TGTGCCAGTACCACGTCGGTGGGGACTTTTCAGCCCCAGCATTTT.